Below, 30 T cell receptor beta chains from the same sample are listed, as sequenced in a study of cytomegalovirus exposure and HLA in healthy donors. It was with 60 Vbeta and 13 Jbeta primers that the PCR ran. Data came from immunoSEQ multiplex PCR; TCRdb stores just in-frame clones and leaves some out. The sample consists of about 95,000 clones, around 73% of them appearing once. The specimen sequenced was PBMCs. The receptors shown here come from a woman aged 40 to 49 in good health and CMV-seropositive.

The gene calls are TRBV5-6 and TRBJ2-7; TRBD2 matches 9 bases. Trimming cost V 0 bases and J 8 bases; bases outside gene matches: 6. Germline V gives CDR1 SGHDT, CDR2 YYEEEE. CDR3 length equals 14 residues. The CDR3 DNA sequence: TGTGCCAGCAGCTTGGGTCGGGCGGGAGGGCAGCAGTACTTC. Its translation is CASSLGRAGGQQYF. The whole variable domain, remainder taken from reference TRBV5-6 and TRBJ2-7, is DAGVTQSPTHLIKTRGQQVTLRCSPKSGHDTVSWYQQALGQGPQFIFQYYEEEERQRGNFPDRFSGHQFPNYSSELNVNALLLGDSALYLCASSLGRAGGQQYFGPGTRLTVT.

The V call is TRBV27, the J call TRBJ2-3; 7 bases are a match to TRBD2. V gave up 11 bases and J gave up 2 bases; unmatched junction bases: 7. The V gene's germline CDR1 is MNHEY and CDR2 SMNVEV (reference sequence). The CDR3 is 13 residues long. The CDR3 loop reads CAFRGVNTDTQYF. CDR3 nucleotides: TGTGCCTTCCGGGGGGTCAACACAGATACGCAGTATTTT.

The chain carries TRBV5-4 and TRBJ2-5; 12 bases match TRBD2. The V gene end was trimmed by 1 base and the J gene end by 0 bases; junction bases not matched to a gene: 1. The CDR3 sequence is 16 residues long. The germline V gene has CDR1 SGHNT and CDR2 YYREEE (reference sequence). The CDR3 DNA is TGTGCCAGCAGCTTGCGACTAGCGGGGGACCAAGAGACCCAGTACTTC. It specifies CASSLRLAGDQETQYF.

The rearrangement uses TRBV10-3 and TRBJ2-5, with D possibly matching TRBD1 (6 bases). Per germline, CDR1 ENHRY and CDR2 SYGVKD. V gave up 0 bases and J gave up 5 bases, with 10 bases separating them. The CDR3 has 14 residues. The CDR3 reads CAISESRGQETQYF. The CDR3 region has the DNA TGTGCCATCAGTGAGTCCAGGGGTCAGGAGACCCAGTACTTC.

The J gene is TRBJ2-1, the V gene TRBV7-9; D remains ambiguous. Germline V CDR1 and CDR2: SEHNR, FQNEAQ (reference sequence). This CDR3 is built from 12 residues. Trimming cost V 4 bases and J 4 bases, with 5 bases left between them. CDR3 coding DNA: TGTGCCAGCAGCTCCCGGTACAATGAGCAGTTCTTC. Translation gives CASSSRYNEQFF.

This clone was picked up a small number of times. The chain recombines TRBV5-1 with TRBJ1-1; 7 bases match TRBD1. Germline CDR1 and CDR2: SGHRS and YFSETQ. This CDR3 has 14 residues. With 0 bases clipped from V and 7 bases from J, the junction kept 6 bases outside the gene matches. Here the CDR3 reads CASSLGGTGVEAFF. The CDR3 DNA is TGCGCCAGCAGCTTGGGGGGAACAGGGGTTGAAGCTTTCTTT.

The V gene is TRBV2, the J gene TRBJ2-1; 8 bases agree with TRBD2. V shed 6 bases, J shed 1 base, and the junction held 2 bases outside the gene matches. The CDR3 runs 14 residues. Per germline, CDR1 SNHLY and CDR2 FYNNEI. The CDR3 loop reads CASRRLASYNEQFF. The DNA of the CDR3 is TGTGCCAGCAGGAGACTAGCGTCCTACAATGAGCAGTTCTTC.

The chain links TRBV6-6 to TRBJ2-3; 10 nucleotides match TRBD1. The ends lost 6 bases at V and 6 bases at J; junction bases unmatched: 6. The CDR3 runs to 14 residues. The V gene's germline CDR1 is MNHNY and CDR2 SVGAGI (reference sequence). CDR3 coding DNA: TGTGCCAGCAGAAGGACAGGGGGAAGTGATACGCAGTATTTT. Encoded protein: CASRRTGGSDTQYF.

The V gene is TRBV19, the J gene TRBJ1-1, with D unclear. Germline CDR1 and CDR2: LNHDA and SQIVND (reference sequence). The CDR3 sequence is 13 residues long. The V end was cut by 2 bases, the J end by 5 bases, with 9 bases between. In DNA form, the CDR3 reads TGTGCCAGTAGTATATCCGAGATAACTGAAGCTTTCTTT. As protein: CASSISEITEAFF. Filled out from reference TRBV19 and TRBJ1-1, the complete variable domain reads DGGITQSPKYLFRKEGQNVTLSCEQNLNHDAMYWYRQDPGQGLRLIYYSQIVNDFQKGDIAEGYSVSREKKESFPLTVTSAQKNPTAFYLCASSISEITEAFFGQGTRLTVV.

The chain combines TRBV4-1 with TRBJ2-3, with 8 bases aligning to TRBD2. V shed 0 bases, J shed 4 bases, and the junction held 3 bases outside the gene matches. This CDR3 has 15 residues. The germline V gene encodes CDR1 MGHRA and CDR2 YSYEKL. The CDR3 nucleotides are TGCGCCAGCAGCCAAGACGGACTAGCCGCAGATACGCAGTATTTT. This encodes CASSQDGLAADTQYF.

On this clone: At one end, the junction sequence differs from germline, possibly due to a read error. Other DNA variants within this sample encode the same CDR3. The chain links TRBV5-4 to TRBJ1-2; TRBD1 aligns across 9 bases. Germline V gives CDR1 SGHNT, CDR2 YYREEE (reference sequence). The CDR3 runs to 15 residues. The DNA of the CDR3 is TGTGCCAGCAGCTTTACAGGGGGCACGCTTGGTGGCTATACCTTC. It encodes CASSFTGGTLGGYTF.

J is TRBJ2-1 and V is TRBV10-3; 13 nucleotides agree with TRBD2. CDR1 is ENHRY and CDR2 is SYGVKD in the germline V gene. The CDR3 runs to 16 residues. J was trimmed by 6 bases and V by 4 bases; bases with no gene match: 6. The CDR3 is CAISGRGLAGSNEQFF. CDR3 bases: TGTGCCATCAGTGGGAGGGGACTAGCGGGAAGCAATGAGCAGTTCTTC.

The rearrangement uses TRBV29-1 and TRBJ1-3; a weak D match, TRBD1 (6 bases). Germline values: CDR1 SQVTM, CDR2 ANQGSEA. The CDR3 loop spans 13 amino acids. Trimming removed 7 bases from V and 3 bases from J, with 13 bases in between. The CDR3 reads CSAAGTLGNTIYF. The CDR3 region has the DNA TGCAGCGCCGCCGGGACACTTGGAAACACCATATATTTT.

CDR3 in amino acids: CASSYSTSDTQYF. As DNA, the CDR3 is TGTGCCAGCAGTTACTCCACTAGTGATACGCAGTATTTT. V is TRBV6-5 and J is TRBJ2-3, with D tentatively TRBD2 (5 bases). This CDR3 is 13 amino acids long. Per germline, CDR1 MNHEY and CDR2 SVGAGI. V shed 0 bases and J shed 6 bases, with 7 bases lying between them.

The genes are TRBV6-1 and TRBJ1-1; D is perhaps TRBD1 (6 bases). This CDR3 comprises 14 residues. Between the trimmed V and J ends, which lost 5 bases and 3 bases, there was a span of 13 bases. CDR1 is MNHNS and CDR2 is SASEGT in the germline V gene. DNA of the CDR3: TGTGCCAGCAGTTCATCGGACAGTTACACTGAAGCTTTCTTT. Protein sequence: CASSSSDSYTEAFF.

The chain is built from TRBV29-1 and TRBJ2-7; TRBD2 aligns across 8 bases. Losses at the gene ends were 3 bases for V and 7 bases for J; bases not matched to a gene: 2. This CDR3 region has 11 residues. Germline V lookup: CDR1 SQVTM, CDR2 ANQGSEA. CDR3 sequence: CSVDPGGEQYF. DNA for the CDR3: TGCAGCGTTGATCCGGGAGGGGAGCAGTACTTC.

The chain combines TRBV2 with TRBJ1-4, with 8 bases identical to TRBD1. The V gene's germline CDR1 is SNHLY and CDR2 FYNNEI. The CDR3 spans 15 residues. The trim removed 3 bases at V and 5 bases at J, leaving 5 bases unmatched. Here the CDR3 reads CASSDRGLVNEKLFF. The DNA of the CDR3 is TGTGCCAGCAGTGACAGGGGGCTAGTGAATGAAAAACTGTTTTTT.

The J gene is TRBJ2-1, the V gene TRBV2; 14 nucleotides align to TRBD2. This CDR3 is 16 amino acids long. Trimming cost V 3 bases and J 7 bases; bases outside gene matches: 5. CDR1 and CDR2 from the germline V gene are SNHLY and FYNNEI. This chain's CDR3 is CASSDGTSGRRNEQFF. In DNA form, the CDR3 reads TGTGCCAGCAGTGACGGGACTAGCGGGAGAAGGAATGAGCAGTTCTTC.

This clone has a handful of counts. The chain couples TRBV15 to TRBJ2-6; D remains unclear. Trimming removed 2 bases at V and 0 bases at J, with 8 bases between. CDR1 and CDR2 from the germline V gene are LNHNV and YYDKDF (reference sequence). This CDR3 has 16 amino acids. The CDR3 here is CATSRTTRSGANVLTF. In nucleotides, the CDR3 is TGTGCCACCAGCAGAACTACACGCTCTGGGGCCAACGTCCTGACTTTC.

This chain connects TRBV1 to TRBJ2-1; TRBD2, the D gene given by the table, was not confirmed from the DNA. TRBV1 is reported as a pseudogene. The CDR3 covers 15 residues. The CDR3 reads CTSSRLAEPYNEQFF. The CDR3, as DNA: TGCACCAGCAGCCGGCTAGCAGAACCATACAATGAGCAGTTCTTC.

The count of this clone is one. CDR3 nucleotides: TGTGCCTGGAGTACTACAGGGACTATGGCTCAGCCCCAGCATTTT. Translating gives CAWSTTGTMAQPQHF. The chain recombines TRBV30 with TRBJ1-5; possibly TRBD1 for D (6 bases). The CDR3 consists of 15 residues. V was pared by 2 bases and J by 6 bases, with 17 bases between. The germline V gene encodes CDR1 GTSNPN and CDR2 SVGIG (reference sequence).

The rearrangement uses TRBV4-1 and TRBJ1-2, with D uncertain. The germline V gene encodes CDR1 MGHRA and CDR2 YSYEKL. Trimming shortened V by 3 bases and J by 3 bases, and 5 bases separated the two germline ends. This CDR3 region has 12 residues. Here the CDR3 reads CASSHEHYGYTF. The CDR3 DNA follows: TGCGCCAGCAGCCATGAGCACTATGGCTACACCTTC.

This chain links TRBV6-5 with TRBJ1-3; weak D call: TRBD1 (5 bases). Germline assignment: CDR1 MNHEY and CDR2 SVGAGI. The length of the CDR3 is 15 residues. The V end was cut by 2 bases, the J end by 1 base, with 9 bases between. The CDR3 DNA reads as TGTGCCAGCAGTTACGGCCAGGGATCTGGAAACACCATATATTTT. Translation gives CASSYGQGSGNTIYF.

As for this clone: The same CDR3 also results from other DNA sequences found in this sample. The V and J genes are TRBV29-1 and TRBJ2-1; 10 nucleotides agree with TRBD2. Germline V lookup: CDR1 SQVTM, CDR2 ANQGSEA. This CDR3 contains 14 residues. With 1 base clipped from V and 3 bases from J, the junction kept 0 bases outside the gene matches. The CDR3 DNA follows: TGCAGCGTTGAAGCTAGCGGGAGCTACAATGAGCAGTTCTTC. Its translation: CSVEASGSYNEQFF.

In its sample, this clone was seen a few times. The J gene is TRBJ1-4, the V gene TRBV19, with 9 bases fitting TRBD1. CDR3 length: 17 residues. The V segment lost 5 bases and the J segment 3 bases; nucleotides outside the gene matches: 10. Germline values: CDR1 LNHDA, CDR2 SQIVND (reference sequence). The CDR3 nucleotides are TGTGCCAGTAGTCCCCGGACAGGGGTTTTTTCTAATGAAAAACTGTTTTTT. Protein sequence: CASSPRTGVFSNEKLFF.

This clone was seen a handful of times. The chain links TRBV11-2 to TRBJ2-1; 9 bases are a match to TRBD2. Germline V gene sequence: CDR1 SGHAT, CDR2 FQNNGV. Germline trimming cut 5 bases from V and 0 bases from J; bases unmatched to any gene: 8. The CDR3 is 17 amino acids. The CDR3 DNA is TGTGCCAGCAGCGCCACCGGGACTAGCCCCTCCTACAATGAGCAGTTCTTC. As protein: CASSATGTSPSYNEQFF. The full variable domain, completed using reference TRBV11-2 and TRBJ2-1, is EAGVAQSPRYKIIEKRQSVAFWCNPISGHATLYWYQQILGQGPKLLIQFQNNGVVDDSQLPKDRFSAERLKGVDSTLKIQPAKLEDSAVYLCASSATGTSPSYNEQFFGPGTRLTVL.

The chain couples TRBV19 to TRBJ2-1, with TRBD2 matching over 9 bases. Germline CDR1 is LNHDA and CDR2 is SQIVND (reference sequence). The trim removed 10 bases at V and 4 bases at J, leaving 14 bases unmatched. CDR3 size: 16 residues. The CDR3 region is CATSSGVAGAYNEQFF. The CDR3 DNA sequence: TGTGCCACCTCCTCGGGGGTAGCGGGAGCTTACAATGAGCAGTTCTTC.

V and J are TRBV19 and TRBJ2-1; 8 nucleotides align to TRBD2. The CDR3 covers 16 residues. Per the germline V gene, CDR1 is LNHDA and CDR2 is SQIVND (reference sequence). Trimming cost V 0 bases and J 2 bases; bases outside gene matches: 3. The CDR3 here is CASSIDAGGTYNEQFF. The CDR3 DNA follows: TGTGCCAGTAGTATAGATGCGGGGGGAACCTACAATGAGCAGTTCTTC.

The rearrangement joins TRBV28 to TRBJ2-3; 8 nucleotides match TRBD2. Germline V gene lookup returns CDR1 MDHEN and CDR2 SYDVKM. V lost 5 bases to trimming and J lost 2 bases; unmatched junction nucleotides: 9. This CDR3 comprises 16 residues. The CDR3 region has the DNA TGTGCCAGCAGTCCCCCCTTAGCGGGGTACACAGATACGCAGTATTTT. This translates into CASSPPLAGYTDTQYF.

This chain joins TRBV27 and TRBJ1-5; D not certain. V was cut by 5 bases and J by 5 bases, with 16 bases left in between. There are 15 residues in the CDR3. The germline V gene encodes CDR1 MNHEY and CDR2 SMNVEV (reference sequence). CDR3 residues: CASSPTPREDQPQHF. The CDR3 nucleotides read TGTGCCAGCAGTCCTACCCCGAGGGAGGATCAGCCCCAGCATTTT.